This is a list of T cell receptor beta chains from one sample in a study of blood T cell repertoires in COVID-19. Clones were sequenced by immunoSEQ multiplex PCR, and TCRdb holds only the in-frame ones, with some missing. Here the sample spans 70,000 to 90,000 clones, approximately 88% being singletons. Sequenced: peripheral blood. The receptors come from a human donor in a cohort sampled during active COVID-19. Each CDR3 is given without its conserved first and last residue. The order of the fields is V gene, J gene, D gene, CDR3 protein. D genes are given only for firm matches.

V gene: TRBV27
J gene: TRBJ2-7
D gene: .
CDR3 protein: ASSRPGQGLIEQY

V gene: TRBV6-2/TRBV6-3
J gene: TRBJ1-1
D gene: .
CDR3 protein: ASSTYAGTTEAF

V gene: TRBV11-1
J gene: TRBJ2-1
D gene: TRBD2
CDR3 protein: ASSNTGGFLYNEQF

V gene: TRBV18
J gene: TRBJ2-7
D gene: .
CDR3 protein: ASSSAGSYEQY

V gene: TRBV6-2/TRBV6-3
J gene: TRBJ2-5
D gene: .
CDR3 protein: ASSRGYQETQY

V gene: TRBV14
J gene: TRBJ2-1
D gene: TRBD1
CDR3 protein: ASSPGTGLNNEQF

V gene: TRBV6-5
J gene: TRBJ2-7
D gene: TRBD2
CDR3 protein: ASSYRRERYEQY

V gene: TRBV5-4
J gene: TRBJ1-3
D gene: TRBD1
CDR3 protein: ASSPDRASGNTIY

V gene: TRBV5-1
J gene: TRBJ2-7
D gene: TRBD2
CDR3 protein: ASTPGLAGNSEQY

V gene: TRBV28
J gene: TRBJ2-7
D gene: TRBD1
CDR3 protein: ASSPRTGPYEQY

V gene: TRBV28
J gene: TRBJ2-5
D gene: TRBD2
CDR3 protein: ASTPSGSKTQY

V gene: TRBV19
J gene: TRBJ1-1
D gene: .
CDR3 protein: ASTPNRVATEAF

V gene: TRBV6-5
J gene: TRBJ1-1
D gene: TRBD1
CDR3 protein: ASSYSGQGRTEAF

V gene: TRBV2
J gene: TRBJ2-5
D gene: .
CDR3 protein: ASSYQGQETQY

V gene: TRBV5-1
J gene: TRBJ2-2
D gene: TRBD1
CDR3 protein: ASSLGQGNTGELF

V gene: TRBV18
J gene: TRBJ1-2
D gene: .
CDR3 protein: ASSPLRDHGYT

V gene: TRBV3-1/TRBV3-2
J gene: TRBJ1-3
D gene: .
CDR3 protein: ASSLEHYSGNTIY

V gene: TRBV11-2
J gene: TRBJ2-7
D gene: .
CDR3 protein: ASSPRYEQY

V gene: TRBV21-1
J gene: TRBJ1-1
D gene: .
CDR3 protein: ASSKAPAPETEAF

V gene: TRBV3-1/TRBV3-2
J gene: TRBJ1-3
D gene: TRBD1
CDR3 protein: ASSQDQGGTGVGNTIY

V gene: TRBV3-1/TRBV3-2
J gene: TRBJ2-2
D gene: TRBD2
CDR3 protein: ASSHRTSGRTGELF

V gene: TRBV7-6
J gene: TRBJ2-3
D gene: .
CDR3 protein: ASSLGSGEDTQY

V gene: TRBV10-2
J gene: TRBJ1-1
D gene: .
CDR3 protein: ASSDGPRGGTEAF

V gene: TRBV2
J gene: TRBJ2-3
D gene: .
CDR3 protein: ASSESTSSTDTQY

V gene: TRBV5-4
J gene: TRBJ2-2
D gene: TRBD1
CDR3 protein: ASSPWTGGPGELF

V gene: TRBV28
J gene: TRBJ2-3
D gene: TRBD1
CDR3 protein: ASSKTGTGGADTQY

V gene: TRBV6-1
J gene: TRBJ1-1
D gene: TRBD1
CDR3 protein: ASSEALGGEAF

V gene: TRBV19
J gene: TRBJ1-5
D gene: .
CDR3 protein: ASSTRQGFQPQH

V gene: TRBV5-4
J gene: TRBJ1-1
D gene: TRBD1
CDR3 protein: ASSPAGTGGLMNTEAF

V gene: TRBV28
J gene: TRBJ1-2
D gene: .
CDR3 protein: ASSKSSGAYYGYT

V gene: TRBV18
J gene: TRBJ2-1
D gene: .
CDR3 protein: ASSPLGAGLDNEQF

V gene: TRBV2
J gene: TRBJ2-7
D gene: .
CDR3 protein: ASSNLAAPYEQY

V gene: TRBV7-2
J gene: TRBJ1-2
D gene: .
CDR3 protein: ASSSGEGYGYT

V gene: TRBV28
J gene: TRBJ1-1
D gene: .
CDR3 protein: ASSGGYTEAF

V gene: TRBV7-2
J gene: TRBJ1-5
D gene: .
CDR3 protein: ASSSDGGQPQH

V gene: TRBV5-1
J gene: TRBJ2-7
D gene: .
CDR3 protein: ASSRDTTYEQY

V gene: TRBV19
J gene: TRBJ1-2
D gene: TRBD1
CDR3 protein: ASSSPGQGTYGYT

V gene: TRBV5-4
J gene: TRBJ2-5
D gene: TRBD2
CDR3 protein: ASSLAGAKETQY

V gene: TRBV2
J gene: TRBJ2-7
D gene: TRBD1
CDR3 protein: ASSVDRAEQY

V gene: TRBV11-2
J gene: TRBJ2-5
D gene: .
CDR3 protein: ASSPQETQY

V gene: TRBV12-3/TRBV12-4
J gene: TRBJ2-1
D gene: .
CDR3 protein: ASSPLLHNEQF

V gene: TRBV6-5
J gene: TRBJ1-1
D gene: TRBD1
CDR3 protein: ASSYGQGGTEAF

V gene: TRBV9
J gene: TRBJ2-7
D gene: TRBD1
CDR3 protein: ASSPGGSSYYEQY

V gene: TRBV3-1/TRBV3-2
J gene: TRBJ1-4
D gene: .
CDR3 protein: ASSQSGEKLF

V gene: TRBV3-1/TRBV3-2
J gene: TRBJ2-2
D gene: TRBD2
CDR3 protein: ASRISGYSGELF

V gene: TRBV29-1
J gene: TRBJ1-5
D gene: .
CDR3 protein: SVAGGGNQPQH

V gene: TRBV6-2/TRBV6-3
J gene: TRBJ1-1
D gene: .
CDR3 protein: ASSRGGTEAF

V gene: TRBV19
J gene: TRBJ1-1
D gene: .
CDR3 protein: ASSIGPGRWTEAF

V gene: TRBV3-1/TRBV3-2
J gene: TRBJ1-5
D gene: TRBD1
CDR3 protein: ASSQDGGQGYYQPQH

V gene: TRBV3-1/TRBV3-2
J gene: TRBJ1-5
D gene: .
CDR3 protein: ASSPATNQPQH

V gene: TRBV18
J gene: TRBJ1-2
D gene: TRBD1
CDR3 protein: ASSPPVGTGIGYT

V gene: TRBV5-1
J gene: TRBJ1-1
D gene: TRBD1
CDR3 protein: ASSLEGTGGTEAF

V gene: TRBV7-9
J gene: TRBJ2-7
D gene: .
CDR3 protein: ASSFRTDEQY

V gene: TRBV4-1
J gene: TRBJ2-3
D gene: TRBD2
CDR3 protein: ACSGATDTQY

V gene: TRBV2
J gene: TRBJ2-1
D gene: TRBD2
CDR3 protein: ASSDQSSGSHEQF